This T cell receptor (beta chain) was obtained from a study of T cell changes during pregnancy in multiple sclerosis. Sequencing was performed with immunoSEQ multiplex PCR; in TCRdb, only in-frame clones are kept and a portion is missing. The table lists 30,000 to 35,000 clones, 80% to 90% of them singletons, with 9.7% in the top ten. The V and J ends lost 6 bases and 4 bases, in that order; junction bases with no gene match: 4. This CDR3 has 13 residues. Germline CDR1 and CDR2: MNHEY and SVGAGI. Sequences were derived from CD8+ T cells from peripheral blood mononuclear cells, sampled in the first trimester of pregnancy. V gene TRBV6-5 combines with J gene TRBJ1-1, with 8 bases identical to TRBD1. This TCR came from a female donor with multiple sclerosis, enrolled in a pregnancy study. This chain's CDR3 is CASRDRAGTEAFF. DNA of the CDR3: TGTGCCAGCAGGGACAGGGCCGGCACTGAAGCTTTCTTT.